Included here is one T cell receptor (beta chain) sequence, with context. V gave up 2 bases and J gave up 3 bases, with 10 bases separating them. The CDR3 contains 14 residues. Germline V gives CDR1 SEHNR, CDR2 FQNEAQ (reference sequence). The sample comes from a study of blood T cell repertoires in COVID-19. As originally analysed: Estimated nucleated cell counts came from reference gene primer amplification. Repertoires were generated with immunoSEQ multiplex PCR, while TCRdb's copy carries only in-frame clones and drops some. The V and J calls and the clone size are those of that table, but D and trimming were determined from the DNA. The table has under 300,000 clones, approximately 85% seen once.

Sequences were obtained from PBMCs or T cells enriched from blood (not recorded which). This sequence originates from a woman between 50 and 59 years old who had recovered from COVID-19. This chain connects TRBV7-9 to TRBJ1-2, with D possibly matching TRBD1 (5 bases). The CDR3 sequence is CASSLQGWDYGYTF. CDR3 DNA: TGTGCCAGCAGCTTACAGGGATGGGACTATGGCTACACCTTC.